A single sample is the source of the 23 T cell receptor beta chains below, sequenced in a study of blood T cell repertoires in COVID-19. Clones were sequenced by immunoSEQ multiplex PCR, and TCRdb holds only the in-frame ones, with some missing. This repertoire shows 40,000 or so clones, 80% to 90% found once; its top ten account for about 9.8%. The sequencing sample was made of peripheral blood. Receptors were obtained from a human donor in a cohort sampled during active COVID-19.

V is TRBV7-9 and J is TRBJ2-7; perhaps TRBD1 as D (5 bases). CDR1 and CDR2 from the germline V gene are SEHNR and FQNEAQ (reference sequence). The CDR3 is 14 residues long. The V gene lost 4 bases and the J gene lost 2 bases, with 12 bases spanning the gap. The CDR3 loop is CASSSDTAPYEQYF. Written as DNA, the CDR3 is TGTGCCAGCAGCTCGGACACGGCCCCCTACGAGCAGTACTTC.

This clone was detected only a few times. V and J are TRBV5-1 and TRBJ1-1; a weak D match, TRBD1 (6 bases). V was pared by 4 bases and J by 1 base, with 26 bases between. The germline gives CDR1 SGHRS, CDR2 YFSETQ. This CDR3 has 19 amino acids. Here the CDR3 DNA reads TGCGCCAGCAGCGCCCGGCGGGGGGGGCCCCTCGCTAAGAACACTGAAGCTTTCTTT. It translates to CASSARRGGPLAKNTEAFF.

The chain employs TRBV5-1 and TRBJ2-7, with 9 bases identical to TRBD1. With V trimmed by 0 bases and J by 1 base, 2 bases remained unmatched. Germline V gene sequence: CDR1 SGHRS, CDR2 YFSETQ. CDR3 size: 15 residues. CDR3 loop: CASSLDDRGSYEQYF. The DNA for the CDR3 is TGCGCCAGCAGCTTGGATGACAGGGGGTCCTACGAGCAGTACTTC. The variable domain in full, completed from reference TRBV5-1 and TRBJ2-7, reads KAGVTQTPRYLIKTRGQQVTLSCSPISGHRSVSWYQQTPGQGLQFLFEYFSETQRNKGNFPGRFSGRQFSNSRSEMNVSTLELGDSALYLCASSLDDRGSYEQYFGPGTRLTVT.

The chain carries TRBV7-2 and TRBJ1-2, with TRBD1 matching over 7 bases. The CDR3 sequence is 14 residues long. The V segment lost 5 bases and the J segment 4 bases; nucleotides outside the gene matches: 7. CDR1 and CDR2 from the germline V gene are SGHTA and FQGNSA. The CDR3 DNA sequence: TGTGCCAGCAGCCCTCGGGACAGCGTCTATGGCTACACCTTC. Protein sequence: CASSPRDSVYGYTF.

V gene TRBV7-2 combines with J gene TRBJ2-7, with D possibly matching TRBD1 (6 bases). V was shortened by 1 base and J by 0 bases, with 10 bases between the two germline ends. Germline CDR1 is SGHTA and CDR2 is FQGNSA. The CDR3 extends over 15 amino acids. The CDR3 DNA reads as TGTGCCAGCAGCTTAGAACAGGGCCGCTCCTACGAGCAGTACTTC. Amino acid sequence: CASSLEQGRSYEQYF.

The rearrangement links TRBV5-1 to TRBJ2-7; 11 positions agree with TRBD2. CDR3 size: 15 residues. CDR1 and CDR2 (germline): SGHRS, YFSETQ. V lost 4 bases, J lost 5 bases, and 8 bases stayed unmatched. In DNA form, the CDR3 reads TGCGCCAGCAGCCCGAGACTAGCGGGAACCCACGAGCAGTACTTC. Translated: CASSPRLAGTHEQYF.

This clone has only a few counts. The rearrangement joins TRBV3-1 (or the pseudogene TRBV3-2) to TRBJ1-2, with no clear D. This CDR3 comprises 15 residues. Germline CDR1 is LGHDT and CDR2 is YNNKEL (reference sequence). Trimming removed 3 bases from V and 7 bases from J, with 18 bases in between. CDR3 sequence: CASSHRWSLGGGYTF. In DNA form, the CDR3 reads TGTGCCAGCAGCCACCGGTGGAGCCTCGGCGGTGGCTACACCTTC.

This sequence joins TRBV9 and TRBJ2-3; 7 positions match TRBD1. J gave up 2 bases and V 6 bases, and 9 bases lay outside the gene matches. Germline values: CDR1 SGDLS, CDR2 YYNGEE. This CDR3 contains 15 residues. CDR3 amino acids: CASNVEGQNTDTQYF. The CDR3, as DNA: TGTGCCAGCAACGTTGAGGGACAGAACACAGATACGCAGTATTTT.

This clone was seen a single time. This sequence may be a read error, since a much larger clone differs from it by one base. The chain joins TRBV11-2 to TRBJ1-2, with 7 bases lining up with TRBD1. Unmatched junction bases numbered 10, after V lost 1 base and J lost 2 bases. This CDR3 comprises 17 residues. Per the germline V gene, CDR1 is SGHAT and CDR2 is FQNNGV. The CDR3 reads CASSLGPVQGSNYGYTF. CDR3 bases: TGTGCCAGCAGCTTAGGCCCCGTACAGGGGAGCAACTATGGCTACACCTTC. Together with reference TRBV11-2 and TRBJ1-2, the CDR3 gives the full variable domain: EAGVAQSPRYKIIEKRQSVAFWCNPISGHATLYWYQQILGQGPKLLIQFQNNGVVDDSQLPKDRFSAERLKGVDSTLKIQPAKLEDSAVYLCASSLGPVQGSNYGYTFGSGTRLTVV.

The chain combines TRBV30 with TRBJ2-3, with TRBD2 identical over 8 bases. Per germline, CDR1 GTSNPN and CDR2 SVGIG (reference sequence). The CDR3 is 14 residues long. V dropped 0 bases and J dropped 7; count of bases not matched to a gene: 6. CDR3 sequence (DNA): TGTGCCTGGAGTGTACTAGCGGAGATTTATACGCAGTATTTT. Residues: CAWSVLAEIYTQYF.

This chain uses TRBV9 with TRBJ2-2, with TRBD1 matching over 7 bases. The germline V gene encodes CDR1 SGDLS and CDR2 YYNGEE. V lost 3 bases and J lost 2; bases outside the gene matches: 10. The CDR3 is made up of 17 amino acids. This CDR3 reads CASSGRWTGGNTGELFF. In nucleotides, the CDR3 is TGTGCCAGCAGCGGCCGTTGGACAGGCGGAAACACCGGGGAGCTGTTTTTT.

The rearrangement joins TRBV30 to TRBJ2-4; D is perhaps TRBD1 (6 bases). Deletions cut 4 bases from V and 1 base from J, with 8 bases between. The CDR3 length is 13 residues. CDR1 and CDR2 from the germline V gene are GTSNPN and SVGIG (reference sequence). DNA for the CDR3: TGTGCCTGGACGCAGGGGGCCAAAAACATTCAGTACTTC. It codes for CAWTQGAKNIQYF.

This clone was seen more than once but under ten times. The chain has TRBV7-2 and TRBJ2-7; 9 bases agree with TRBD2. Per the germline V gene, CDR1 is SGHTA and CDR2 is FQGNSA. With 0 bases clipped from V and 4 bases from J, the junction kept 4 bases outside the gene matches. The CDR3 contains 15 residues. The CDR3 is CASSLAGTSPYEQYF. DNA of the CDR3: TGTGCCAGCAGCTTAGCTGGGACTAGCCCATACGAGCAGTACTTC.

The gene calls are TRBV5-1 and TRBJ2-3, with D unclear. Germline-derived CDR1 and CDR2 are SGHRS and YFSETQ. The CDR3 runs 12 residues. Trimming removed 2 bases from V and 11 bases from J, with 12 bases in between. CDR3 sequence (DNA): TGCGCCAGCAGCTTCGGCGACTTTCAGCAGTATTTT. Its translation is CASSFGDFQQYF.

The J gene is TRBJ1-1, the V gene TRBV5-4, with 9 bases matching TRBD1. The germline V gene has CDR1 SGHNT and CDR2 YYREEE (reference sequence). After removal of 4 bases from V and 2 bases from J, the junction contained 12 bases not matched to a gene. The CDR3 extends over 17 amino acids. The DNA for the CDR3 is TGTGCCAGCAGCCCGGTGGGGACAGGGTCGATCAACACTGAAGCTTTCTTT. Translated: CASSPVGTGSINTEAFF.

The rearrangement uses TRBV2 and TRBJ2-3, with 8 positions matching TRBD2. The V gene end was trimmed by 6 bases and the J gene end by 1 base; junction bases not matched to a gene: 3. The V gene's germline CDR1 is SNHLY and CDR2 FYNNEI. This CDR3 has 14 residues. CDR3 nucleotides: TGTGCCAGCAGACTAGCGGTGGGCACAGATACGCAGTATTTT. The encoded protein is CASRLAVGTDTQYF.

This chain links TRBV2 with TRBJ1-6, with 7 bases aligning to TRBD1. The length of the CDR3 is 17 residues. The junction had 8 bases not matched to a gene; V was cut back by 6 bases and J by 0 bases. Germline assignment: CDR1 SNHLY and CDR2 FYNNEI. The CDR3 DNA follows: TGTGCCAGCAGAGACAGGGTCCGAAGCTCCTATAATTCACCCCTCCACTTT. This codes for CASRDRVRSSYNSPLHF.

The V and J genes are TRBV12-3 or TRBV12-4 and TRBJ2-3; TRBD1 is a possible D gene (5 bases). The CDR3 spans 13 residues. V was clipped by 7 bases and J by 2 bases, with 10 bases between them. This CDR3 reads CASIRADTDTQYF. CDR3 coding DNA: TGTGCCAGCATCAGGGCCGACACAGATACGCAGTATTTT.

The chain combines TRBV7-9 with TRBJ1-4, with D maybe TRBD1 (6 bases). CDR3 length equals 15 residues. Trimming took 5 bases from V and 2 from J, leaving 12 bases between them. Germline V gene data show CDR1 as SEHNR and CDR2 as FQNEAQ (reference sequence). The CDR3 nucleotides read TGTGCCAGCAGCCGCGCTGGACAGACTAATGAAAAACTGTTTTTT. Its protein product is CASSRAGQTNEKLFF. The full variable domain, rest sourced from reference TRBV7-9 and TRBJ1-4, is DTGVSQNPRHKITKRGQNVTFRCDPISEHNRLYWYRQTLGQGPEFLTYFQNEAQLEKSRLLSDRFSAERPKGSFSTLEIQRTEQGDSAMYLCASSRAGQTNEKLFFGSGTQLSVL.

This chain joins TRBV20-1 and TRBJ2-3; 14 nucleotides match TRBD2. The germline V gene has CDR1 DFQATT and CDR2 SNEGSKA (reference sequence). This CDR3 region has 19 residues. V was clipped by 3 bases and J by 0 bases; unmatched bases: 11. The CDR3 reads CSASPAGLAGGTSTDTQYF. The CDR3 DNA reads as TGCAGTGCTAGTCCGGCCGGACTAGCGGGAGGAACTAGCACAGATACGCAGTATTTT.

The V call is TRBV6-2 or TRBV6-3, the J call TRBJ2-1, with 8 positions matching TRBD1. The V gene end was trimmed by 7 bases and the J gene end by 4 bases; junction bases not matched to a gene: 12. Germline V gene lookup returns CDR1 MNHEY and CDR2 SVGEGT. The CDR3 contains 16 residues. The CDR3 here is CASIPGGTGHYNEQFF. The CDR3 DNA reads TGTGCCAGCATCCCAGGTGGGACAGGACATTACAATGAGCAGTTCTTC.

The V call is TRBV5-4, the J call TRBJ2-2; 10 bases line up with TRBD2. Germline loops: CDR1 SGHNT, CDR2 YYREEE (reference sequence). The CDR3 length is 19 residues. V gave up 5 bases and J gave up 2 bases; unmatched junction bases: 15. The CDR3 sequence: CASRSGIGQRGGNTGELFF. DNA for the CDR3: TGTGCCAGCAGGAGCGGGATCGGCCAGCGGGGGGGAAACACCGGGGAGCTGTTTTTT.

The V call is TRBV19, the J call TRBJ2-1; no clear D gene. The ends were cut back, 5 bases at V and 4 bases at J, with 3 bases in the middle. Germline-derived CDR1 and CDR2 are LNHDA and SQIVND (reference sequence). CDR3 length: 11 amino acids. DNA of the CDR3: TGTGCCAGTAGTTATTACAATGAGCAGTTCTTC. Residues: CASSYYNEQFF.